A single sample is the source of the 10 T cell receptor beta chains below, sequenced in a study of blood T cells in healthy people across ages. A second PCR, run for roughly 6 to 11 cycles, used a sample-barcoded 5' primer plus a J-beta primer mix. TCRdb re-analysed the 5' RACE reads in MiXCR, keeping a single row per CDR3 protein. The profile covers 850,000 to 1,000,000 distinct CDR3 sequences, with just over 50% appearing a single time and about a fifth taken by the ten largest. The sequenced material came from blood. The source is a woman aged 55-69 years in good health.

This chain links TRBV7-9 with TRBJ2-1, with D perhaps TRBD2 (6 bases). The CDR3 is 15 residues long. In germline, CDR1 is SEHNR, CDR2 FQNEAQ (reference sequence). Trimming pared 7 bases from V and 6 bases from J, leaving 19 bases between. The CDR3 nucleotides read TGTGCCAGCATTGGCGGACTAACCGCCATCAATGAGCAGTTCTTC. It specifies CASIGGLTAINEQFF. The whole variable domain, remainder taken from reference TRBV7-9 and TRBJ2-1, is DTGVSQNPRHKITKRGQNVTFRCDPISEHNRLYWYRQTLGQGPEFLTYFQNEAQLEKSRLLSDRFSAERPKGSFSTLEIQRTEQGDSAMYLCASIGGLTAINEQFFGPGTRLTVL.

The V call is TRBV30, the J call TRBJ2-7, with unresolved D. Germline CDR1 GTSNPN, CDR2 SVGIG (reference sequence). V was pared by 4 bases and J by 0 bases, with 4 bases between. CDR3 length equals 11 residues. CDR3 nucleotides: TGTGCCTGGATCGACTCCTACGAGCAGTACTTC. This encodes CAWIDSYEQYF.

V usage is TRBV6-5 and J usage is TRBJ2-5, with 11 bases aligning to TRBD2. With V trimmed by 6 bases and J by 4 bases, 10 bases remained unmatched. Germline assignment: CDR1 MNHEY and CDR2 SVGAGI. This CDR3 has 16 residues. The CDR3 loop reads CASSSPSGRTIETQYF. CDR3 bases: TGTGCCAGCAGCTCCCCTAGCGGGAGGACAATAGAGACCCAGTACTTC.

V usage is TRBV13 and J usage is TRBJ2-4; D may be TRBD1 (7 bases). With 4 bases removed from V and 7 bases from J, the gap between germline ends came to 17 bases. The CDR3 runs 15 residues. Germline CDR1 PRHDT, CDR2 FYEKMQ (reference sequence). CDR3 DNA: TGTGCCAGCAGCTCAAGGAGGGGGCCCGGCAACATTCAGTACTTC. It is translated as CASSSRRGPGNIQYF.

V usage is TRBV4-2 and J usage is TRBJ1-2, with a weak D call TRBD1 (5 bases). CDR3 size: 15 residues. Germline V gene data show CDR1 as LGHNA and CDR2 as YNFKEQ. Trimming removed 1 base from V and 4 bases from J, with 13 bases in between. Here the CDR3 reads CASSQALLGAYGYTF. The DNA for the CDR3 is TGTGCCAGCAGCCAAGCCCTCCTAGGGGCCTATGGCTACACCTTC.

There are a few counts of this clonotype. This rearrangement joins TRBV20-1 to TRBJ2-7, with TRBD2 matching over 9 bases. Germline trimming cut 8 bases from V and 1 base from J; bases unmatched to any gene: 9. Looked up from germline, CDR1 is DFQATT and CDR2 is SNEGSKA (reference sequence). The CDR3 extends over 14 amino acids. CDR3 nucleotide sequence: TGCAGTTCGGGGACTAGCCTAATTTCCTACGAGCAGTACTTC. Protein: CSSGTSLISYEQYF.

This chain uses TRBV7-6 with TRBJ2-7, with 14 bases that match TRBD2. This CDR3 is 15 amino acids long. The V segment lost 5 bases and the J segment 4 bases; nucleotides outside the gene matches: 4. Germline CDR1 SGHVS, CDR2 FNYEAQ. CDR3 bases: TGTGCCAGCAGCCTGGGACTAGCGGGAGAGTACGAGCAGTACTTC. This gives the protein CASSLGLAGEYEQYF.

This clonotype was detected a few times. The rearrangement links TRBV4-1 to TRBJ2-1, with D tentatively TRBD1 (6 bases). Trimming took 0 bases from V and 0 from J, leaving 15 bases between them. Germline loops: CDR1 MGHRA, CDR2 YSYEKL. The CDR3 covers 18 residues. CDR3 sequence: CASSQDGGRLHSYNEQFF. CDR3 bases: TGCGCCAGCAGCCAAGATGGGGGCCGACTCCACTCCTACAATGAGCAGTTCTTC.

The chain employs TRBV3-1 and TRBJ1-2, with TRBD1 matching over 8 bases. Germline-derived CDR1 and CDR2 are LGHDT and YNNKEL (reference sequence). There are 14 residues in the CDR3. J was trimmed by 5 bases and V by 4 bases; bases with no gene match: 6. The CDR3 DNA follows: TGTGCCAGCAGCCTACCGGGACAGGTTTATGGCTACACCTTC. Its protein is CASSLPGQVYGYTF.

This clonotype was seen more than once but under ten times. The V call is TRBV7-2, the J call TRBJ2-7; TRBD2 agrees at 7 bases. The CDR3 is 15 residues long. V trimming: 1 base; J trimming: 3 bases; junction bases outside the gene matches: 6. The germline gives CDR1 SGHTA, CDR2 FQGNSA. The CDR3 DNA reads TGTGCCAGCAGCTTAGGGTGGGCGGGAGTCTACGAGCAGTACTTC. Protein: CASSLGWAGVYEQYF.